Listed here are 23 T cell receptor beta chains from one sample, sequenced in a study of blood T cell repertoires in COVID-19 (dated by TCRdb to 2020 to 2022). To prepare the library, the immunoSEQ multiplex PCR assay was applied. TCRdb limited this immuneACCESS table to in-frame rearrangements with V and J called. A share of clones is missing; checked studies link under half to unresolved V genes, and the rest is unexplained. This sample comprises about 330,000 clones, approximately 88% of them detected only once. The top ten clones comprise more than 3% of the sample. Source material: peripheral blood. The receptors come from a woman aged 45 to 65 with active or convalescent COVID-19.

The gene calls are TRBV27 and TRBJ1-4; 9 bases are shared with TRBD1. The germline V gene has CDR1 MNHEY and CDR2 SMNVEV (reference sequence). Germline trimming cut 5 bases from V and 2 bases from J; bases unmatched to any gene: 3. The CDR3 extends over 15 amino acids. CDR3 region: CASSKQGATNEKLFF. The CDR3 DNA follows: TGTGCCAGCAGTAAACAGGGGGCGACTAATGAAAAACTGTTTTTT. Full variable domain (missing parts from reference TRBV27 and TRBJ1-4): EAQVTQNPRYLITVTGKKLTVTCSQNMNHEYMSWYRQDPGLGLRQIYYSMNVEVTDKGDVPEGYKVSRKEKRNFPLILESPSPNQTSLYFCASSKQGATNEKLFFGSGTQLSVL.

The CDR3 sequence is CASSSTSGRNTGELFF. The DNA of the CDR3 is TGTGCCAGCAGCTCGACTAGCGGAAGGAACACCGGGGAGCTGTTTTTT. The J gene is TRBJ2-2, the V gene TRBV5-4; 9 nucleotides agree with TRBD2. Trimming at V came to 3 bases and at J to 1 base, leaving 4 bases not matched to a gene. The CDR3 length is 16 residues. Per germline, CDR1 SGHNT and CDR2 YYREEE (reference sequence).

The chain links TRBV2 to TRBJ2-2; TRBD2 matches at 8 bases. The CDR3 loop spans 15 amino acids. Germline CDR1 is SNHLY and CDR2 is FYNNEI. V gave up 3 bases and J gave up 5 bases; unmatched junction bases: 5. DNA of the CDR3: TGTGCCAGCAGTGACAGAGCGGGAGTGACCGGGGAGCTGTTTTTT. It encodes CASSDRAGVTGELFF.

The V gene is TRBV13, the J gene TRBJ1-1; maybe TRBD1 (5 bases). CDR1 PRHDT and CDR2 FYEKMQ come from the germline V gene (reference sequence). The CDR3 length is 14 residues. The V gene lost 2 bases and the J gene lost 5 bases, with 12 bases spanning the gap. The CDR3 bases are TGTGCCAGCAGCTTAAAGGAGGGGATAACTGAAGCTTTCTTT. This sequence encodes CASSLKEGITEAFF.

The chain joins TRBV6-2 or TRBV6-3 to TRBJ1-1; 7 positions agree with TRBD1. The germline V gene encodes CDR1 MNHEY and CDR2 SVGEGT. Unmatched junction bases numbered 11, after V lost 6 bases and J lost 4 bases. The CDR3 length is 15 residues. The CDR3 nucleotides read TGTGCCAGCAGCCGACTTTGGGCAGGGGGCACTGAAGCTTTCTTT. Protein: CASSRLWAGGTEAFF.

A single count supports this clone. V usage is TRBV7-3 and J usage is TRBJ1-1; D is undetermined. This CDR3 is 13 amino acids long. CDR1 is SGHTA and CDR2 is FQGTGA in the germline V gene. V lost 2 bases to trimming and J lost 1 base, with 5 bases between them. The CDR3 nucleotides read TGTGCCAGCAGCTTAGGGAGGAACACTGAAGCTTTCTTT. This gives the protein CASSLGRNTEAFF.

V and J are TRBV7-8 and TRBJ2-3; D uncertain. Germline loops: CDR1 SGHVS, CDR2 FQNEAQ. V shed 5 bases and J shed 6 bases, with 15 bases lying between them. The CDR3 loop spans 14 amino acids. CDR3 nucleotide sequence: TGTGCCAGCAGCCCGGCGGCTAAGATTGATACGCAGTATTTT. The encoded protein is CASSPAAKIDTQYF.

The chain joins TRBV6-6 to TRBJ2-7; possibly TRBD2 for D (5 bases). The CDR3 totals 16 residues. V dropped 7 bases and J dropped 5 bases, with 24 bases sitting between them. In germline, CDR1 is MNHNY, CDR2 SVGAGI (reference sequence). CDR3 DNA sequence: TGTGCCAGCACATTGACCAGGATGCTAGGGAGAAACGAGCAGTACTTC. This gives the protein CASTLTRMLGRNEQYF.

The chain links TRBV9 to TRBJ2-7; 7 positions match TRBD2. J lost 5 bases, V lost 0 bases, and 2 bases had no gene match. CDR1 is SGDLS and CDR2 is YYNGEE in the germline V gene. This CDR3 is 13 amino acids long. CDR3 DNA: TGTGCCAGCAGCGTAGTGGGGGGGGACGAGCAGTACTTC. Its protein product is CASSVVGGDEQYF.

The chain uses TRBV7-2 and TRBJ2-1; 7 bases align to TRBD2. The CDR3 totals 16 residues. The V and J ends lost 7 bases and 3 bases, in that order; junction bases with no gene match: 12. The V gene's germline CDR1 is SGHTA and CDR2 FQGNSA. CDR3 nucleotide sequence: TGTGCCAGCACCAAAGACGGGGGAGGGGTCTACAATGAGCAGTTCTTC. As protein: CASTKDGGGVYNEQFF.

The chain has TRBV30 and TRBJ1-6; D gene ambiguous. The V end lost 5 bases, the J end lost 0 bases, and 8 bases lay between the germline ends. Germline CDR1 GTSNPN, CDR2 SVGIG (reference sequence). The CDR3 sequence is 14 residues long. In DNA form, the CDR3 reads TGTGCCTGGTCTGAGGGCTCCTATAATTCACCCCTCCACTTT. Translated: CAWSEGSYNSPLHF. The complete variable domain, with remaining parts taken from reference TRBV30 and TRBJ1-6, reads SQTIHQWPATLVQPVGSPLSLECTVEGTSNPNLYWYRQAAGRGLQLLFYSVGIGQISSEVPQNLSASRPQDRQFILSSKKLLLSDSGFYLCAWSEGSYNSPLHFGNGTRLTVT.

The chain joins TRBV27 to TRBJ2-7; 10 bases match TRBD1. Germline values: CDR1 MNHEY, CDR2 SMNVEV (reference sequence). This CDR3 is built from 15 residues. V was pared by 5 bases and J by 1 base, with 5 bases of the junction left unmatched. The CDR3 protein is CASSLRDRGSYEQYF. In nucleotides, the CDR3 is TGTGCCAGCAGTCTCCGGGACAGGGGTTCCTACGAGCAGTACTTC.

Written as DNA, the CDR3 is TGTGCCAGCAGCCTAGGGACAGCTGGAAACACCATATATTTT. Protein sequence: CASSLGTAGNTIYF. V gene TRBV7-9 combines with J gene TRBJ1-3, with 7 positions matching TRBD1. This CDR3 is 14 amino acids long. CDR1 is SEHNR, CDR2 FQNEAQ, per germline (reference sequence). Germline trimming cut 5 bases from V and 2 bases from J; bases unmatched to any gene: 3.

V gene TRBV5-1 combines with J gene TRBJ2-3; weak D call: TRBD1 (5 bases). Germline V gene sequence: CDR1 SGHRS, CDR2 YFSETQ. The CDR3 runs to 13 residues. Trimming took off 0 bases at V and 3 bases at J, with 5 bases between the two ends. CDR3 region: CASSLEGTDTQYF. As DNA, the CDR3 is TGCGCCAGCAGCTTGGAGGGGACAGATACGCAGTATTTT.

The chain is built from TRBV19 and TRBJ1-2, with 11 positions matching TRBD1. V lost 7 bases to trimming and J lost 7 bases; unmatched junction nucleotides: 14. Germline V CDR1 and CDR2: LNHDA, SQIVND (reference sequence). The CDR3 length is 16 residues. The CDR3 region has the DNA TGTGCCAGTACCTATTACTCCGGACAGGGGGCTTTTGGCTACACCTTC. Translating it yields CASTYYSGQGAFGYTF.

The J gene is TRBJ2-3, the V gene TRBV19; possible D gene TRBD1, 6 bases. CDR1 LNHDA and CDR2 SQIVND come from the germline V gene (reference sequence). Deletions cut 5 bases from V and 8 bases from J, with 14 bases between. The CDR3 contains 13 residues. CDR3 bases: TGTGCCAGTAGTCCCCAGGGACAATCTACGCAGTATTTT. Protein: CASSPQGQSTQYF.

The V call is TRBV29-1, the J call TRBJ2-5; D uncertain. V was cut by 7 bases and J by 2 bases, with 8 bases left in between. There are 11 residues in the CDR3. In germline, CDR1 is SQVTM, CDR2 ANQGSEA. The CDR3 DNA is TGCAGCGCGCCCACACAAGAGACCCAGTACTTC. Its protein product is CSAPTQETQYF. Full variable domain (remainder filled in from reference TRBV29-1 and TRBJ2-5): SAVISQKPSRDICQRGTSLTIQCQVDSQVTMMFWYRQQPGQSLTLIATANQGSEATYESGFVIDKFPISRPNLTFSTLTVSNMSPEDSSIYLCSAPTQETQYFGPGTRLLVL.

About this clone: Other DNA sequences in the sample encode the same CDR3. This sequence joins TRBV7-8 and TRBJ1-2; the match to TRBD1 covers 8 bases. With 5 bases clipped from V and 3 bases from J, the junction kept 5 bases outside the gene matches. CDR1 is SGHVS and CDR2 is FQNEAQ in the germline V gene. This CDR3 region has 14 residues. Here the CDR3 DNA reads TGTGCCAGCAGCCCCGGACAGGGATACTATGGCTACACCTTC. Protein product: CASSPGQGYYGYTF. The whole variable domain, remainder taken from reference TRBV7-8 and TRBJ1-2, is GAGVSQSPRYKVAKRGQDVALRCDPISGHVSLFWYQQALGQGPEFLTYFQNEAQLDKSGLPSDRFFAERPEGSVSTLKIQRTQQEDSAVYLCASSPGQGYYGYTFGSGTRLTVV.

The chain recombines TRBV2 with TRBJ2-7; 8 bases agree with TRBD2. Germline CDR1 is SNHLY and CDR2 is FYNNEI. V gave up 9 bases and J gave up 2 bases; unmatched junction bases: 15. The CDR3 sequence is 16 residues long. CDR3 region: CARQASGGGGTYEQYF. CDR3 bases: TGTGCCAGGCAAGCCAGCGGGGGAGGAGGGACCTACGAGCAGTACTTC.

The chain recombines TRBV18 with TRBJ1-4; D is unresolved. CDR3 length equals 18 residues. With 2 bases removed from V and 0 bases from J, the gap between germline ends came to 16 bases. From germline, CDR1 is KGHSH and CDR2 LQKENI. CDR3 nucleotide sequence: TGTGCCAGCTCACCAATCGGAGGGTCTGGTGCAACTAATGAAAAACTGTTTTTT. This codes for CASSPIGGSGATNEKLFF.

This chain joins TRBV18 and TRBJ1-5; no clear D. Germline V CDR1 and CDR2: KGHSH, LQKENI. Trimming removed 6 bases from V and 3 bases from J, with 15 bases in between. This CDR3 spans 15 amino acids. The chain's CDR3 is CASSTGSGNNQPQHF. DNA for the CDR3: TGTGCCAGCTCTACCGGTTCGGGGAACAATCAGCCCCAGCATTTT.

The chain is built from TRBV20-1 and TRBJ1-1; D gene unclear. The CDR3 consists of 11 residues. Trimming pared 6 bases from V and 10 bases from J, leaving 15 bases between. Germline V gene sequence: CDR1 DFQATT, CDR2 SNEGSKA (reference sequence). In DNA, the CDR3 is TGCAGTGCCCCCACGTTGGAGGGAGCTTTCTTT. Protein sequence: CSAPTLEGAFF.

V and J are TRBV7-2 and TRBJ1-1, with D possibly matching TRBD1 (6 bases). Deletions cut 0 bases from V and 1 base from J, with 9 bases between. Germline CDR1 reads SGHTA; CDR2 reads FQGNSA. CDR3 size: 15 residues. The CDR3 protein is CASSLARGGNTEAFF. CDR3 sequence (DNA): TGTGCCAGCAGCTTAGCCAGAGGGGGGAACACTGAAGCTTTCTTT.